This TCR beta chain was profiled in a study of T cells in Graves' hyperthyroidism and ophthalmopathy. Study findings and constraints: In the analysis, a 13 V-J model separated ophthalmopathy from stable hyperthyroidism.

Notes on this clonotype: No antigen is known for it.

After removal of 2 bases from V and 6 bases from J, the junction contained 5 bases not matched to a gene. This CDR3 is 14 amino acids long. CDR1 is SGHRS and CDR2 is YFSETQ in the germline V gene. RNA transcripts yielded amplified TCR beta CDR3 regions. When the TCR CDR3 underwent first-round RT-PCR, the HTBI primer set was used. MiXCR, run by TCRdb on the multiplex PCR reads, gives a single entry per CDR3 protein. The sample has 490,000 or so distinct CDR3 sequences, about 20% seen once. The specimen sequenced was blood. The sequence was collected from a woman aged 70 to 79 with Graves' ophthalmopathy. The rearrangement links TRBV5-1 to TRBJ2-1, with 7 bases matching TRBD2. For the CDR3, the DNA is TGCGCCAGCAGCTTCCCGGGGGAGGGCAATGAGCAGTTCTTC. This sequence encodes CASSFPGEGNEQFF.